This TCR beta chain comes out of a study of shared clonotypes between healthy human individuals. About the study: Researchers assigned three CD4 naive, three CD4 memory, two CD8 naive and one CD8 memory plate to each donor.

For each subset, genomic DNA was distributed in equal portions over several immunoSEQ plates. Per the original data handling: There were no quality scores in the junction-only immunoSEQ sequences, so filtering differed. Measured with immunoSEQ multiplex PCR; TCRdb has only the in-frame clones, and not every one. That table gives V, J and clone size, and the DNA gave D and trimming. This table has under 2,500,000 clones, nearly 97% appearing once. Within Nashville, Tennessee resided all donors, each a Caucasian adult. Sequencing input: naive CD4+ T cells sorted from blood. Subset noted: CD45RA+ positively selected. This TCR was recovered from a man younger than 30 in good health.

The CDR3 sequence: CASSSAPAVEGPQHF. Written as DNA, the CDR3 is TGTGCCAGTAGTTCCGCCCCGGCCGTAGAAGGGCCCCAGCATTTT. The chain recombines TRBV19 with TRBJ1-5, with no clear D. Trimming stripped 5 bases from V and 9 bases from J, with 20 bases between. Germline CDR1 is LNHDA and CDR2 is SQIVND (reference sequence). The CDR3 spans 15 residues.